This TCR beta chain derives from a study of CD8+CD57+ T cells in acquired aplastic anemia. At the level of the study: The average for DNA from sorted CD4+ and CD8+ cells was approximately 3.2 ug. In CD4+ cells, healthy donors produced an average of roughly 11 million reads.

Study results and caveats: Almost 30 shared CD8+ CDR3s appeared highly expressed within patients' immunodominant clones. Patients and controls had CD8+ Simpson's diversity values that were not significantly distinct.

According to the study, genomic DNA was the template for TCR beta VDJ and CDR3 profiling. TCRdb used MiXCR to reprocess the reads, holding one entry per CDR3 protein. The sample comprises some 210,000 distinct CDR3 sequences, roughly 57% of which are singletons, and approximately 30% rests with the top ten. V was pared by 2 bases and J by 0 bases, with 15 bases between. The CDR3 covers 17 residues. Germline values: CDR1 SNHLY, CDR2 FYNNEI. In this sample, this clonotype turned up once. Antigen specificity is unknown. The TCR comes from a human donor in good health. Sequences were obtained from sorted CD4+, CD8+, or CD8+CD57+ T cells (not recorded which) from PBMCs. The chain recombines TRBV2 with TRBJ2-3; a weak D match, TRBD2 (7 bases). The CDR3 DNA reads TGTGCCAGCAGTGAATTTGGGGGGGCGCTCAGCACAGATACGCAGTATTTT. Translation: CASSEFGGALSTDTQYF.